This TCR beta chain is drawn from a study of blood T cells in healthy people across ages. Whole-study results and caveats: Per million T cells, the diversity of TCR beta decreased roughly linearly as age advanced. What prevented conclusive comparison of naive and antigen-experienced cells was that PBMCs were unsorted. A greater number of naive CD4+ cells and higher diversity distinguished long-lived donors from aged donors.

V lost 6 bases and J lost 2, with 10 bases in between. The CDR3 consists of 14 residues. The germline gives CDR1 ENHRY, CDR2 SYGVKD. Together with a sample-barcoded 5' primer, a J-beta primer mix was included in a second PCR lasting roughly 6 to 12 cycles. Each CDR3 protein gets one entry after TCRdb re-called the 5' RACE reads with MiXCR. The sample holds about 1.1 million distinct CDR3 sequences, more than 30% seen once. This clonotype was counted a few times. What it binds is not known. V usage is TRBV10-3 and J usage is TRBJ2-2; weak D call: TRBD2 (5 bases). The specimen sequenced was blood. The TCR comes from a man between 18 and 35 years old in good health. CDR3 in amino acids: CAIRGGDNTGELFF. In DNA, the CDR3 is TGTGCCATCAGAGGAGGAGACAACACCGGGGAGCTGTTTTTT.